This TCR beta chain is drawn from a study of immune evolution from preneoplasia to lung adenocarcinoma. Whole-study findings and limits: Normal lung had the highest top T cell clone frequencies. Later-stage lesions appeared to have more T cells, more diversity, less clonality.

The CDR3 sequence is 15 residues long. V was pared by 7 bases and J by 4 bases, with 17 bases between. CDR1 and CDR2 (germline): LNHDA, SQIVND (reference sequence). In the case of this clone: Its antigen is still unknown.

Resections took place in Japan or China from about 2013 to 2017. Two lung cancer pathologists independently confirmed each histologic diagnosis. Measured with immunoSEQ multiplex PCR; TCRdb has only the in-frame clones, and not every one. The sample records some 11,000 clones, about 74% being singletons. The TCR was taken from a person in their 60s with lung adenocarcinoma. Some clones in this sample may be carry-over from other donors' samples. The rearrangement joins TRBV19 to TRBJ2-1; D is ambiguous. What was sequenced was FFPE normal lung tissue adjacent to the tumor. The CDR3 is CASTLGFYIYNEQFF. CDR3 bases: TGTGCCAGTACCCTCGGGTTTTATATTTACAATGAGCAGTTCTTC.